The 16 T cell receptor beta chains given below trace back to one sample, sequenced in a study of blood T cell repertoires in COVID-19. Libraries were prepared by immunoSEQ multiplex PCR; TCRdb keeps only in-frame clonotypes and omits some of them. This sample has 150,000 or so clones; roughly 80% occur once, and the top ten carry approximately 6%. The sequenced sample consisted of PBMCs or T cells enriched from blood (not recorded which). The receptors come from a woman between 50 and 59 years old who had recovered from COVID-19.

V usage is TRBV29-1 and J usage is TRBJ1-1; no definite D call. Per the germline V gene, CDR1 is SQVTM and CDR2 is ANQGSEA. This CDR3 is 13 amino acids long. V lost 3 bases to trimming and J lost 0 bases, with 8 bases between them. The CDR3 spells CSVDAVMNTEAFF. The CDR3 DNA reads as TGCAGCGTTGATGCGGTGATGAACACTGAAGCTTTCTTT.

The chain carries TRBV11-2 and TRBJ1-3, with D perhaps matching TRBD1 (5 bases). V lost 5 bases to trimming and J lost 0 bases, with 17 bases between them. The germline V gene has CDR1 SGHAT and CDR2 FQNNGV. The CDR3 loop spans 17 amino acids. CDR3 sequence (DNA): TGTGCCAGCAGCACCCGACAGCGACGGCACTCTGGAAACACCATATATTTT. This translates into CASSTRQRRHSGNTIYF.

This chain connects TRBV29-1 to TRBJ2-3, with a possible D match to TRBD2 (5 bases). CDR1 and CDR2 (germline): SQVTM, ANQGSEA. The CDR3 sequence is 13 residues long. The V and J ends lost 3 bases and 1 base respectively, with 8 bases between them. Here the CDR3 DNA reads TGCAGCGTTGATGACGGGGGCACAGATACGCAGTATTTT. It is translated as CSVDDGGTDTQYF.

The chain recombines TRBV14 with TRBJ1-2, with D perhaps TRBD1 (5 bases). V was clipped by 4 bases and J by 3 bases, with 15 bases between them. Per the germline V gene, CDR1 is SGHDN and CDR2 is FVKESK. This CDR3 region has 15 residues. The CDR3 DNA reads TGTGCCAGCAGCCGCCTGGGGCATCAAGACTATGGCTACACCTTC. Amino acids: CASSRLGHQDYGYTF. Together with reference TRBV14 and TRBJ1-2, the CDR3 gives the full variable domain: EAGVTQFPSHSVIEKGQTVTLRCDPISGHDNLYWYRRVMGKEIKFLLHFVKESKQDESGMPNNRFLAERTGGTYSTLKVQPAELEDSGVYFCASSRLGHQDYGYTFGSGTRLTVV.

V gene TRBV7-9 combines with J gene TRBJ1-3, with 9 bases matching TRBD1. The junction had 2 bases not matched to a gene; V was cut back by 5 bases and J by 0 bases. The CDR3 loop spans 15 amino acids. In germline, CDR1 is SEHNR, CDR2 FQNEAQ (reference sequence). In DNA form, the CDR3 reads TGTGCCAGCAGCCGGACAGGGGCCTCTGGAAACACCATATATTTT. Amino acids: CASSRTGASGNTIYF.

The V gene is TRBV2, the J gene TRBJ2-5, with D maybe TRBD1 (6 bases). This CDR3 contains 12 residues. V dropped 2 bases and J dropped 9 bases, with 10 bases sitting between them. Germline V gives CDR1 SNHLY, CDR2 FYNNEI. The CDR3: CASSETGIAQYF. The CDR3 nucleotides are TGTGCCAGCAGTGAAACAGGGATCGCCCAGTACTTC.

V gene TRBV2 combines with J gene TRBJ2-5; 7 nucleotides agree with TRBD2. Germline values: CDR1 SNHLY, CDR2 FYNNEI. Germline trimming cut 0 bases from V and 2 bases from J; bases unmatched to any gene: 6. This CDR3 comprises 16 residues. CDR3 loop: CASSEAGGGLQETQYF. The CDR3 DNA reads TGTGCCAGCAGTGAAGCGGGGGGAGGGTTACAAGAGACCCAGTACTTC.

The rearrangement uses TRBV6-5 and TRBJ1-4, with 7 bases identical to TRBD1. The CDR3 consists of 15 residues. CDR1 MNHEY and CDR2 SVGAGI come from the germline V gene. J lost 4 bases, V lost 0 bases, and 2 bases had no gene match. In DNA form, the CDR3 reads TGTGCCAGCAGTTACTCGGGACAGAATAATGAAAAACTGTTTTTT. As protein: CASSYSGQNNEKLFF.

This clone was observed a few times. This CDR3 reads CASSYRASGAETQYF. The CDR3 coding sequence is TGTGCCAGCAGTTACCGGGCTAGCGGGGCTGAGACCCAGTACTTC. The chain recombines TRBV6-2 or TRBV6-3 with TRBJ2-5, with 9 positions matching TRBD2. V was pared by 2 bases and J by 5 bases, with 6 bases of the junction left unmatched. The CDR3 runs to 15 residues. Per germline, CDR1 MNHEY and CDR2 SVGEGT.

This chain joins TRBV7-9 and TRBJ2-7; the D gene is possibly TRBD1 (5 bases). V lost 2 bases and J 2 bases, leaving 10 bases between the germline ends. The V gene's germline CDR1 is SEHNR and CDR2 FQNEAQ (reference sequence). This CDR3 has 14 amino acids. The CDR3 bases are TGTGCCAGCAGCTTACTATCCAGGGCCTACGAGCAGTACTTC. It specifies CASSLLSRAYEQYF.

The V and J genes are TRBV28 and TRBJ1-1; D possibly corresponds to TRBD1 (6 bases). V lost 4 bases and J lost 1, with 13 bases in between. The CDR3 runs 15 residues. Germline V gene data show CDR1 as MDHEN and CDR2 as SYDVKM. CDR3 bases: TGTGCCAGCAGTTCCGCCGGGACACAGAACACTGAAGCTTTCTTT. It yields the protein CASSSAGTQNTEAFF.

The V call is TRBV4-1, the J call TRBJ1-3; the match to TRBD1 covers 9 bases. Germline V gene sequence: CDR1 MGHRA, CDR2 YSYEKL. This CDR3 spans 16 amino acids. V dropped 4 bases and J dropped 3; count of bases not matched to a gene: 7. DNA for the CDR3: TGCGCCAGCAGCCTCCCACAGGGGGCTCGTGGAAACACCATATATTTT. Protein sequence: CASSLPQGARGNTIYF.

V and J are TRBV29-1 and TRBJ2-3, with TRBD1 matching over 12 bases. This CDR3 contains 15 residues. J lost 0 bases, V lost 7 bases, and 5 bases had no gene match. Germline CDR1 SQVTM, CDR2 ANQGSEA. DNA of the CDR3: TGCAGCGGCTGGGGACAGGGGGCAAGCACAGATACGCAGTATTTT. Its protein product is CSGWGQGASTDTQYF.

The rearrangement uses TRBV10-2 and TRBJ1-5; 9 positions match TRBD1. The V gene's germline CDR1 is WSHSY and CDR2 SAAADI. The CDR3 runs to 14 residues. The V segment lost 7 bases and the J segment 7 bases; nucleotides outside the gene matches: 8. CDR3 sequence (DNA): TGCGCCAGCACCCCCACAGGGGGCGGCCAGCCCCAGCATTTT. It yields the protein CASTPTGGGQPQHF.

The rearrangement uses TRBV28 and TRBJ1-4; 9 bases are a match to TRBD1. Germline V gene sequence: CDR1 MDHEN, CDR2 SYDVKM. The CDR3 totals 12 residues. V trimming: 9 bases; J trimming: 17 bases; junction bases outside the gene matches: 13. Written as DNA, the CDR3 is TGTGCCAGTACAGGGGGCAGAGGGGAGGATTTTTTT. Encoded protein: CASTGGRGEDFF.

The gene calls are TRBV19 and TRBJ1-2; D unresolved. V was shortened by 10 bases and J by 6 bases, with 9 bases between the two germline ends. The CDR3 has 10 amino acids. CDR1 is LNHDA and CDR2 is SQIVND in the germline V gene (reference sequence). CDR3 in amino acids: CATQRNGYTF. Written as DNA, the CDR3 is TGTGCCACCCAGAGGAATGGCTACACCTTC.